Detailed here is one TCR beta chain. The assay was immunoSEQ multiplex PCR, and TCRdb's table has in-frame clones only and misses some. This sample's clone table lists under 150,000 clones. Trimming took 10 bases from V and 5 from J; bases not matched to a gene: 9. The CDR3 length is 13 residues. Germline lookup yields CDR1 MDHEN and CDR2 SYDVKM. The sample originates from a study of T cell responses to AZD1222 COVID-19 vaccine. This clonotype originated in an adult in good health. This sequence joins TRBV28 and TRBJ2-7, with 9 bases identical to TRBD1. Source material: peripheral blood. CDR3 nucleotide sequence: TGTGCCACCGGGGGACAGGGCGCCCACGAGCAGTACTTC. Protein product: CATGGQGAHEQYF.